Below are 10 T cell receptor beta chains sequenced from a single sample in a study of T cell responses to AZD1222 COVID-19 vaccine. Method: immunoSEQ multiplex PCR; TCRdb's copy keeps in-frame clones and lacks some. The repertoire holds about 100,000 clones, with about 94% as singletons. Here the sequenced sample was peripheral blood, taken on day 0 of AZD1222 vaccination. The receptors here all came from an adult in good health.

The genes are TRBV7-2 and TRBJ2-7, with 13 bases that match TRBD2. V trimming: 5 bases; J trimming: 6 bases; junction bases outside the gene matches: 10. The CDR3 runs 16 residues. Per germline, CDR1 SGHTA and CDR2 FQGNSA. For the CDR3, the DNA is TGTGCCAGCAGCGAACTAGGACTAGCGGGAGTTGGCGAGCAGTACTTC. Its translation: CASSELGLAGVGEQYF. The full variable domain, completed using reference TRBV7-2 and TRBJ2-7, is GAGVSQSPSNKVTEKGKDVELRCDPISGHTALYWYRQSLGQGLEFLIYFQGNSAPDKSGLPSDRFSAERTGGSVSTLTIQRTQQEDSAVYLCASSELGLAGVGEQYFGPGTRLTVT.

This clone was recorded once. V and J are TRBV5-1 and TRBJ2-5; D ambiguous. Germline lookup yields CDR1 SGHRS and CDR2 YFSETQ. Trimming took 1 base from V and 5 from J, leaving 3 bases between them. The CDR3 is 11 residues long. The CDR3 sequence is CASSLWETQYF. The CDR3 DNA follows: TGCGCCAGCAGCTTGTGGGAGACCCAGTACTTC.

The rearrangement links TRBV6-5 to TRBJ2-7; D is possibly TRBD2 (5 bases). The V gene lost 7 bases and the J gene lost 7 bases, with 14 bases spanning the gap. Germline assignment: CDR1 MNHEY and CDR2 SVGAGI. This CDR3 comprises 12 residues. CDR3 coding DNA: TGTGCCAGCATGATGCCCTCGGGGGAGCAGTACTTC. Its protein is CASMMPSGEQYF.

CDR3: CASLPRSSTSGNTIYF. In nucleotides, the CDR3 is TGTGCCAGCCTACCGCGTTCCAGTACCTCTGGAAACACCATATATTTT. The rearrangement links TRBV19 to TRBJ1-3; D ambiguous. Germline V CDR1 and CDR2: LNHDA, SQIVND (reference sequence). Deletions cut 9 bases from V and 0 bases from J, with 18 bases between. This CDR3 contains 16 residues.

The chain carries TRBV4-1 and TRBJ1-6; D is possibly TRBD1 (5 bases). The length of the CDR3 is 16 residues. Germline CDR1 reads MGHRA; CDR2 reads YSYEKL. V was trimmed by 0 bases and J by 11 bases, leaving 17 bases between them. The CDR3 loop reads CASSQDPRADTTPLHF. CDR3 nucleotides: TGCGCCAGCAGCCAAGATCCCAGGGCCGATACTACACCCCTCCACTTT.

The CDR3 reads CASSLPLSLGTDTQYF. The CDR3 bases are TGCGCCAGCAGCTTACCACTCTCCCTGGGCACAGATACGCAGTATTTT. V and J are TRBV5-1 and TRBJ2-3; no definite D call. Germline CDR1 and CDR2: SGHRS and YFSETQ. The ends were cut back, 2 bases at V and 1 base at J, with 14 bases in the middle. The CDR3 sequence is 16 residues long.

The chain recombines TRBV5-1 with TRBJ2-7; 7 bases are shared with TRBD1. J lost 0 bases, V lost 0 bases, and 6 bases had no gene match. CDR1 is SGHRS and CDR2 is YFSETQ in the germline V gene. CDR3 length: 16 residues. The CDR3 loop is CASSLEEGGNSYEQYF. In DNA form, the CDR3 reads TGCGCCAGCAGCTTGGAAGAAGGGGGCAACTCCTACGAGCAGTACTTC.

This sequence joins TRBV7-2 and TRBJ2-1; the D gene is possibly TRBD2 (6 bases). This CDR3 has 14 amino acids. The V end was cut by 7 bases, the J end by 6 bases, with 16 bases between. Germline CDR1 is SGHTA and CDR2 is FQGNSA. CDR3 region: CASTPRGLTNEQFF. The DNA of the CDR3 is TGTGCCAGCACCCCCCGGGGGTTGACCAATGAGCAGTTCTTC.

The chain couples TRBV2 to TRBJ2-3; 9 bases fit TRBD2. J was trimmed by 7 bases and V by 7 bases; bases with no gene match: 12. The CDR3 totals 15 residues. Germline V CDR1 and CDR2: SNHLY, FYNNEI. CDR3 in amino acids: CASKLSGGTRNTQYF. The CDR3 DNA reads TGTGCCAGCAAGCTAAGCGGGGGGACCAGGAATACGCAGTATTTT.

This clone came up a few times. The V and J genes are TRBV30 and TRBJ1-4; D uncertain. CDR3 size: 14 residues. V lost 4 bases, J lost 6 bases, and 15 bases lay in between. The germline V gene encodes CDR1 GTSNPN and CDR2 SVGIG (reference sequence). Written as DNA, the CDR3 is TGTGCCTGGAAAGAGGGCTCACCGCATGAAAAACTGTTTTTT. Translated: CAWKEGSPHEKLFF.